Below, 27 T cell receptor beta chains from the same sample are listed, as sequenced in a study of blood T cell repertoires in COVID-19 (dated by TCRdb to the early 2020s). Receptor amplification or capture employed the immunoSEQ multiplex PCR assay. TCRdb mirrors the immuneACCESS table, restricted to in-frame sequences. Some clones are absent from its copies; in checked studies, under half trace to an unresolved V gene, and the reason for the others is unknown. The sample table contains around 35,000 clones; only one count was recorded for roughly nine tenths of them. The ten largest clonotypes hold 5.5% to 7.5% of the sample. Sequencing was performed on peripheral blood. The receptors stem from a human donor in a cohort sampled during active COVID-19.

The chain has TRBV9 and TRBJ1-6; 10 nucleotides line up with TRBD1. The CDR3 consists of 15 residues. Germline values: CDR1 SGDLS, CDR2 YYNGEE. V lost 4 bases and J lost 10; bases outside the gene matches: 8. This CDR3 reads CASSTSGTGVSPLHF. In DNA form, the CDR3 reads TGTGCCAGCAGCACATCCGGGACAGGGGTCTCACCCCTCCACTTT. The full variable domain, rest sourced from reference TRBV9 and TRBJ1-6, is DSGVTQTPKHLITATGQRVTLRCSPRSGDLSVYWYQQSLDQGLQFLIQYYNGEERAKGNILERFSAQQFPDLHSELNLSSLELGDSALYFCASSTSGTGVSPLHFGNGTRLTVT.

This clone was seen a handful of times. The chain is built from TRBV3-1 (or the pseudogene TRBV3-2) and TRBJ2-7; 7 nucleotides align to TRBD1. J was trimmed by 2 bases and V by 1 base; bases with no gene match: 11. The germline V gene encodes CDR1 LGHDT and CDR2 YNNKEL (reference sequence). The CDR3 totals 17 residues. As DNA, the CDR3 is TGTGCCAGCAGCCAAGCCCTCAGTGGGGGACAGCCCTACGAGCAGTACTTC. Amino acid sequence: CASSQALSGGQPYEQYF.

The chain couples TRBV5-6 to TRBJ2-7, with D perhaps TRBD2 (7 bases). CDR1 is SGHDT and CDR2 is YYEEEE in the germline V gene. Trimming removed 1 base from V and 4 bases from J, with 12 bases in between. CDR3 length: 14 residues. The CDR3 protein is CASSLRGGGYEQYF. The CDR3 DNA follows: TGTGCCAGCAGCTTGCGCGGGGGCGGATACGAGCAGTACTTC.

The rearrangement links TRBV6-1 to TRBJ1-5; the D gene is possibly TRBD1 (6 bases). Germline V gene lookup returns CDR1 MNHNS and CDR2 SASEGT. The ends were cut back, 2 bases at V and 2 bases at J, with 10 bases in the middle. The CDR3 has 15 amino acids. The CDR3 nucleotides read TGTGCCAGCAGTGAATGGGGGCTTGGCAATCAGCCCCAGCATTTT. This sequence encodes CASSEWGLGNQPQHF.

The chain employs TRBV3-1 (or the pseudogene TRBV3-2) and TRBJ2-7; 11 bases are a match to TRBD1. Germline lookup yields CDR1 LGHDT and CDR2 YNNKEL (reference sequence). Germline trimming cut 1 base from V and 2 bases from J; bases unmatched to any gene: 1. The CDR3 runs 15 residues. CDR3 region: CASSQGTGGTYEQYF. Here the CDR3 DNA reads TGTGCCAGCAGCCAAGGGACAGGGGGCACCTACGAGCAGTACTTC.

The chain recombines TRBV7-9 with TRBJ2-3, with 10 bases matching TRBD2. The CDR3 is 16 residues long. Germline-derived CDR1 and CDR2 are SEHNR and FQNEAQ (reference sequence). V lost 2 bases and J lost 1; bases outside the gene matches: 3. The DNA of the CDR3 is TGTGCCAGCAGCTTATCCCTAGCGGGAGGCACAGATACGCAGTATTTT. Amino acid sequence: CASSLSLAGGTDTQYF.

This clone came up once. This chain links TRBV27 with TRBJ2-3; D is ambiguous. Between the trimmed V and J ends, which lost 11 bases and 0 bases, there was a span of 18 bases. Germline lookup yields CDR1 MNHEY and CDR2 SMNVEV (reference sequence). CDR3 length: 15 residues. The CDR3 DNA is TGTGCCGTTCGATCATGGCAGACTAGCACAGATACGCAGTATTTT. Translating gives CAVRSWQTSTDTQYF.

The chain uses TRBV6-5 and TRBJ1-2, with 7 bases fitting TRBD1. CDR3 length: 15 amino acids. Germline V gene lookup returns CDR1 MNHEY and CDR2 SVGAGI. V dropped 2 bases and J dropped 3; count of bases not matched to a gene: 6. This chain's CDR3 is CASSYISQGDYGYTF. CDR3 sequence (DNA): TGTGCCAGCAGTTACATCTCTCAGGGGGACTATGGCTACACCTTC.

DNA of the CDR3: TGCGCCAGCAGTTACAGGCTCGGCGGGGAGCTGTTTTTT. This sequence encodes CASSYRLGGELFF. This chain joins TRBV10-1 and TRBJ2-2; the D gene is possibly TRBD1 (5 bases). The germline gives CDR1 WNHNN, CDR2 SYGVQD (reference sequence). This CDR3 is built from 13 residues. Trimming pared 5 bases from V and 7 bases from J, leaving 11 bases between.

The chain is built from TRBV5-6 and TRBJ1-5; TRBD1 matches at 7 bases. Germline V gene lookup returns CDR1 SGHDT and CDR2 YYEEEE. The CDR3 runs 15 residues. With V trimmed by 5 bases and J by 2 bases, 7 bases remained unmatched. The CDR3 here is CASSHRGRGNQPQHF. The DNA of the CDR3 is TGTGCCAGCAGTCACAGGGGTAGAGGCAATCAGCCCCAGCATTTT.

The genes are TRBV28 and TRBJ2-5; weak D call: TRBD1 (5 bases). Trimming took 6 bases from V and 4 from J, leaving 18 bases between them. The CDR3 sequence is 15 residues long. Germline V lookup: CDR1 MDHEN, CDR2 SYDVKM. CDR3 nucleotide sequence: TGTGCCAGCAGATCCTCACTCACAAGGGGAGAGACCCAGTACTTC. Its protein is CASRSSLTRGETQYF. The entire variable domain, with the rest obtained from reference TRBV28 and TRBJ2-5, is as follows: DVKVTQSSRYLVKRTGEKVFLECVQDMDHENMFWYRQDPGLGLRLIYFSYDVKMKEKGDIPEGYSVSREKKERFSLILESASTNQTSMYLCASRSSLTRGETQYFGPGTRLLVL.

The CDR3 sequence is CASSTGQGKHSPLHF. The CDR3 region has the DNA TGTGCCAGCAGCACCGGACAGGGGAAACATTCACCCCTCCACTTT. The rearrangement uses TRBV11-3 and TRBJ1-6; 9 bases fit TRBD1. This CDR3 comprises 15 residues. Trimming cost V 5 bases and J 8 bases; bases outside gene matches: 7. In germline, CDR1 is SGHNT, CDR2 YENEEA.

The V gene is TRBV30, the J gene TRBJ1-1, with a possible D match to TRBD1 (6 bases). Germline loops: CDR1 GTSNPN, CDR2 SVGIG (reference sequence). The V end was cut by 2 bases, the J end by 1 base, with 8 bases between. The CDR3 sequence is 13 residues long. The CDR3 sequence is CAWSLRGNTEAFF. Here the CDR3 DNA reads TGTGCCTGGAGTCTCAGGGGGAACACTGAAGCTTTCTTT.

The J gene is TRBJ2-7, the V gene TRBV5-3; 8 bases align to TRBD1. TRBV5-3 carries the ORF label, with uncertain function. V dropped 4 bases and J dropped 2; count of bases not matched to a gene: 5. CDR3 length equals 14 residues. The CDR3 sequence is CARSPRTGTYEQYF. The CDR3 region has the DNA TGTGCCAGAAGCCCGCGGACAGGGACCTACGAGCAGTACTTC.

The rearrangement links TRBV19 to TRBJ1-5, with 9 bases that match TRBD1. V gave up 1 base and J gave up 3 bases; unmatched junction bases: 4. The CDR3 spans 16 residues. Germline values: CDR1 LNHDA, CDR2 SQIVND (reference sequence). The CDR3 spells CASSIVWTGDNQPQHF. Here the CDR3 DNA reads TGTGCCAGTAGTATAGTTTGGACAGGGGACAATCAGCCCCAGCATTTT.

The chain recombines TRBV2 with TRBJ2-3, with 10 bases that match TRBD2. The CDR3 length is 14 residues. With 7 bases clipped from V and 4 bases from J, the junction kept 5 bases outside the gene matches. CDR1 is SNHLY and CDR2 is FYNNEI in the germline V gene. The CDR3 nucleotides read TGTGCCAGCAAGGCTAGCGGGAGCTCAGATACGCAGTATTTT. Its protein product is CASKASGSSDTQYF.

This clone was seen more than once but under ten times. This chain connects TRBV18 to TRBJ2-2; D remains unclear. CDR3 size: 14 residues. The V end was cut by 4 bases, the J end by 5 bases, with 11 bases between. Germline V gene lookup returns CDR1 KGHSH and CDR2 LQKENI. CDR3: CASSRRIQTGELFF. CDR3 in DNA: TGTGCCAGCTCACGGCGGATACAAACCGGGGAGCTGTTTTTT.

The gene calls are TRBV2 and TRBJ2-4; TRBD2 aligns across 13 bases. Losses at the gene ends were 4 bases for V and 7 bases for J; bases not matched to a gene: 4. Germline lookup yields CDR1 SNHLY and CDR2 FYNNEI. The CDR3 is 15 amino acids. This chain's CDR3 is CASSVLTSGRNIQYF. The CDR3 nucleotides read TGTGCCAGCAGTGTCTTGACTAGCGGGAGGAACATTCAGTACTTC.

V and J are TRBV5-4 and TRBJ2-7; TRBD1 matches 9 bases. Germline V gene data show CDR1 as SGHNT and CDR2 as YYREEE (reference sequence). V lost 4 bases to trimming and J lost 2 bases; unmatched junction nucleotides: 4. The CDR3 has 14 amino acids. CDR3 nucleotide sequence: TGTGCCAGCAGCCAATGGGACAGGGCCTACGAGCAGTACTTC. This codes for CASSQWDRAYEQYF.

The chain employs TRBV19 and TRBJ1-2; 7 bases line up with TRBD1. This CDR3 spans 14 amino acids. The germline V gene encodes CDR1 LNHDA and CDR2 SQIVND (reference sequence). The ends lost 6 bases at V and 4 bases at J; junction bases unmatched: 8. The CDR3 sequence is CASRLQGRPYGYTF. The CDR3 coding sequence is TGTGCCAGTAGGTTACAGGGGCGGCCCTATGGCTACACCTTC.

The gene calls are TRBV6-5 and TRBJ1-2; D remains unclear. This CDR3 contains 14 residues. Germline V gene sequence: CDR1 MNHEY, CDR2 SVGAGI. Trimming took 6 bases from V and 6 from J, leaving 17 bases between them. The CDR3 loop reads CASSQISGVNGYTF. CDR3 DNA sequence: TGTGCCAGCAGCCAAATCAGCGGGGTAAATGGCTACACCTTC.

The chain combines TRBV7-8 with TRBJ1-1; 9 bases map to TRBD1. The germline CDR1 and CDR2 sequences are SGHVS and FQNEAQ. V trimming: 6 bases; J trimming: 3 bases; junction bases outside the gene matches: 8. CDR3 length: 15 amino acids. In DNA, the CDR3 is TGTGCCAGCAGTTCCGCTTGGACAGGGGACACTGAAGCTTTCTTT. Translation: CASSSAWTGDTEAFF. Full variable domain (remainder filled in from reference TRBV7-8 and TRBJ1-1): GAGVSQSPRYKVAKRGQDVALRCDPISGHVSLFWYQQALGQGPEFLTYFQNEAQLDKSGLPSDRFFAERPEGSVSTLKIQRTQQEDSAVYLCASSSAWTGDTEAFFGQGTRLTVV.

The rearrangement links TRBV27 to TRBJ1-4, with a tentative D call TRBD1 (5 bases). Germline V gives CDR1 MNHEY, CDR2 SMNVEV (reference sequence). CDR3 size: 14 residues. Between the trimmed V and J ends, which lost 4 bases and 7 bases, there was a span of 13 bases. The CDR3 loop is CASSWGGPGEKLFF. The DNA for the CDR3 is TGTGCCAGCAGTTGGGGGGGTCCAGGTGAAAAACTGTTTTTT. Variable domain in full (rest from reference TRBV27 and TRBJ1-4): EAQVTQNPRYLITVTGKKLTVTCSQNMNHEYMSWYRQDPGLGLRQIYYSMNVEVTDKGDVPEGYKVSRKEKRNFPLILESPSPNQTSLYFCASSWGGPGEKLFFGSGTQLSVL.

The V gene is TRBV4-1, the J gene TRBJ1-5, with a possible D match to TRBD1 (5 bases). Germline values: CDR1 MGHRA, CDR2 YSYEKL. The germline V and J ends were trimmed by 2 bases and 2 bases, with 10 bases remaining between them. The CDR3 runs to 15 residues. This CDR3 reads CASSQPWGGNQPQHF. The CDR3 DNA is TGCGCCAGCAGCCAACCCTGGGGGGGCAATCAGCCCCAGCATTTT.

This clone came up once. The V gene is TRBV30, the J gene TRBJ2-5, with D maybe TRBD1 (5 bases). Germline assignment: CDR1 GTSNPN and CDR2 SVGIG (reference sequence). This CDR3 region has 12 residues. Trimming left V 2 bases short and J 4 bases short, with 8 bases between. In DNA, the CDR3 is TGTGCCTGGAGTCCAGGGCGAGAGACCCAGTACTTC. Translation gives CAWSPGRETQYF.

The gene calls are TRBV4-3 and TRBJ2-1, with 9 bases that match TRBD2. CDR1 is LGHNA and CDR2 is YSLEER in the germline V gene. Trimming cost V 3 bases and J 9 bases; bases outside gene matches: 6. The CDR3 totals 14 residues. CDR3 region: CASSHQTSGVEQFF. DNA for the CDR3: TGCGCCAGCAGCCATCAGACTAGCGGTGTTGAGCAGTTCTTC.

The chain combines TRBV7-8 with TRBJ2-3, with 8 bases lining up with TRBD1. CDR3 size: 17 residues. The germline gives CDR1 SGHVS, CDR2 FQNEAQ. J gave up 6 bases and V 1 base, and 12 bases lay outside the gene matches. The CDR3 reads CASSLEGDRRFGDTQYF. The CDR3, as DNA: TGTGCCAGCAGCTTAGAGGGGGACAGGAGGTTTGGGGATACGCAGTATTTT.